The T cell receptor (beta chain) described here comes from a study of CD8 T cells in Susac syndrome. At the level of the study: When their blood was taken, the Susac syndrome patients had either not yet had any therapy, were taking corticosteroids, or were taking intravenous immunoglobulin alone.

Study-level points and caveats: Clonal expansion was not seen in any Susac syndrome CD4+ T cell repertoire.

Of note for this clonotype: What it binds is not known.

When the RNA was reverse transcribed, random hexamers were used with an input of roughly 0.45 to 1 ug. TCRdb itself ran the immunoSEQ multiplex PCR reads through MiXCR, one entry per CDR3 protein. The table includes roughly 190,000 distinct CDR3 sequences, approximately 94% detected once. Sequencing input: CD4+ T cells from PBMCs. The sequence derives from a human donor with Susac syndrome.

The CDR3 DNA sequence: TGTGCCAGCAGCCAAGATACGGGGAGGCATCAGCCCCAGCATTTT. Amino acid sequence: CASSQDTGRHQPQHF. This chain uses TRBV3-1 with TRBJ1-5, with D hard to call. V shed 0 bases and J shed 5 bases, with 11 bases lying between them. Germline CDR1 LGHDT, CDR2 YNNKEL (reference sequence). This CDR3 spans 15 amino acids.